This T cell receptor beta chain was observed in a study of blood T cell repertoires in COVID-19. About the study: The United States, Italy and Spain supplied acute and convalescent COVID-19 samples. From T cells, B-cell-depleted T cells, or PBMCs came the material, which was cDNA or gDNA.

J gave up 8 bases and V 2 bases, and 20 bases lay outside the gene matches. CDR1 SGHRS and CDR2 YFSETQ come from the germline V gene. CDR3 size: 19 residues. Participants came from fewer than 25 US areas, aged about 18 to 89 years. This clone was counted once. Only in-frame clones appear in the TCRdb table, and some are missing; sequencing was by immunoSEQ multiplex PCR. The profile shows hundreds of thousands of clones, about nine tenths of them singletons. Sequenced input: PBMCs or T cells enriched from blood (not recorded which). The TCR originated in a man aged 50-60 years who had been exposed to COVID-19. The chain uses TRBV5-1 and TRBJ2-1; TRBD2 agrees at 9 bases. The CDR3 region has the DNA TGCGCCAGCAGCTTAGGACAGGCCTCCGAGCGGGAGGCAAGGTATGAGCAGTTCTTC. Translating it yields CASSLGQASEREARYEQFF.